A single sample gave rise to the 4 T cell receptor beta chains below, sequenced in a study of T cell changes during pregnancy in multiple sclerosis. This table comes from immunoSEQ multiplex PCR, and its TCRdb copy is limited to in-frame clones, with some not included. The sample yields 45,000 to 70,000 clones, approximately 92% seen once. The sequences come from CD4+ T cells from peripheral blood mononuclear cells, collected after pregnancy. These receptors were collected from a female donor in good health, enrolled as a control in a pregnancy study.

The chain links TRBV7-9 to TRBJ1-2, with 9 bases lining up with TRBD1. V shed 0 bases, J shed 7 bases, and the junction held 12 bases outside the gene matches. The CDR3 consists of 17 residues. Germline V gives CDR1 SEHNR, CDR2 FQNEAQ (reference sequence). The CDR3 nucleotides read TGTGCCAGCAGCTTAGCGTACCTGGGACAGGGAGGAGGTGGCTACACCTTC. Protein: CASSLAYLGQGGGGYTF.

J is TRBJ1-1 and V is TRBV18; no reliable D call. CDR3 length equals 15 residues. Germline V gene lookup returns CDR1 KGHSH and CDR2 LQKENI. Deletions cut 0 bases from V and 6 bases from J, with 14 bases between. This CDR3 is CASSPPAAMMAEAFF. CDR3 nucleotide sequence: TGTGCCAGCTCACCACCGGCTGCCATGATGGCTGAAGCTTTCTTT.

This chain links TRBV7-9 with TRBJ1-2; D is uncertain. Trimming shortened V by 3 bases and J by 8 bases, and 13 bases separated the two germline ends. Germline V lookup: CDR1 SEHNR, CDR2 FQNEAQ (reference sequence). CDR3 length equals 13 residues. The CDR3, as DNA: TGTGCCAGCAGCTTCGACGTCCCGGGAGGCTACACCTTC. It translates to CASSFDVPGGYTF.

This chain joins TRBV5-8 and TRBJ1-2, with D unclear. CDR1 and CDR2 from the germline V gene are SGHTS and YDEGEE. The CDR3 runs 15 residues. Trimming took off 0 bases at V and 4 bases at J, with 13 bases between the two ends. Here the CDR3 reads CASSLEASRSYGYTF. The CDR3 DNA reads as TGTGCCAGCAGCTTGGAGGCATCGCGGAGCTATGGCTACACCTTC.